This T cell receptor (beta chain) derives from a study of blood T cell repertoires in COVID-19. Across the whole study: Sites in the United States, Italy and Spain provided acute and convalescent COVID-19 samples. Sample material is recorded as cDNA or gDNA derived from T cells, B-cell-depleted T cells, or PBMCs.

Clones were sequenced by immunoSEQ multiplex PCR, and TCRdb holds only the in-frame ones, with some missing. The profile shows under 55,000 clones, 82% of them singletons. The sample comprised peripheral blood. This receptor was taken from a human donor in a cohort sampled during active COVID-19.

The DNA of the CDR3 is TGTGCCAGCTCGTCCGGGACAGGGGTCGGTTTCTACGAGCAGTACTTC. It specifies CASSSGTGVGFYEQYF. The chain joins TRBV18 to TRBJ2-7; 10 bases agree with TRBD1. The CDR3 sequence is 16 residues long. CDR1 and CDR2 from the germline V gene are KGHSH and LQKENI. Germline trimming cut 6 bases from V and 3 bases from J; bases unmatched to any gene: 11.